This TCR beta chain was identified during a study of blood T cell repertoires in COVID-19. Overall study: The analysed material was cDNA or gDNA that came from T cells, B-cell-depleted T cells, or PBMCs.

On this clone: One end of the junction does not line up with germline, which may come from a read error.

The CDR3 covers 15 residues. Germline V gene lookup returns CDR1 ENHRY and CDR2 SYGVKD. Source study methods: Using reference gene primer amplification, nucleated cell counts were estimated. The repertoire was sequenced with immunoSEQ multiplex PCR; TCRdb's copy has only in-frame clones and lacks some. The D gene and trimming were derived from the DNA, and the V and J assignments and clone size from that table. The sample has about 150,000 clones; 87% are singletons. The chain recombines TRBV10-3 with TRBJ1-1; D may be TRBD1 (6 bases). The specimen was peripheral blood. The sequence was obtained from a woman aged 55-70 years with active or convalescent COVID-19. The CDR3 is CAIRQGRDVNAEAFF. As DNA, the CDR3 is TGTGCCATCAGACAGGGAAGGGACGTGAACGCTGAAGCTTTCTTT.